These 17 T cell receptor beta chains were all obtained from the same sample, sequenced in a study of blood T cell repertoires in COVID-19. This table comes from immunoSEQ multiplex PCR, and its TCRdb copy is limited to in-frame clones, with some not included. Of 130,000 to 150,000 clones in the sample, approximately 88% were seen once. The sequencing sample was made of peripheral blood. These receptors all stem from a woman aged 45-65 years with acute or convalescent COVID-19.

This clone has only one observation. This rearrangement joins TRBV18 to TRBJ2-7; weak D call: TRBD2 (6 bases). CDR1 is KGHSH, CDR2 LQKENI, per germline. CDR3 size: 15 residues. V lost 1 base and J lost 3, with 13 bases in between. The CDR3 loop reads CASSPRGVADYEQYF. The CDR3, as DNA: TGTGCCAGCTCACCACGCGGGGTAGCGGACTACGAGCAGTACTTC.

This chain joins TRBV4-1 and TRBJ1-1, with TRBD1 matching over 8 bases. The trim removed 5 bases at V and 0 bases at J, leaving 2 bases unmatched. This CDR3 is 14 amino acids long. The germline CDR1 and CDR2 sequences are MGHRA and YSYEKL. For the CDR3, the DNA is TGCGCCAGCAGCACGGGACAGGTGAACACTGAAGCTTTCTTT. Its protein is CASSTGQVNTEAFF.

The rearrangement joins TRBV14 to TRBJ1-1, with D unclear. The CDR3 is 16 amino acids. V was pared by 4 bases and J by 4 bases, with 19 bases between. Germline V CDR1 and CDR2: SGHDN, FVKESK. The CDR3 nucleotides read TGTGCCAGCAGCCTGTTGCCCATATCGAGGGTCACTGAAGCTTTCTTT. Protein sequence: CASSLLPISRVTEAFF.

The genes are TRBV19 and TRBJ1-5; 7 nucleotides match TRBD1. Germline trimming cut 1 base from V and 5 bases from J; bases unmatched to any gene: 5. The CDR3 runs to 15 residues. Germline loops: CDR1 LNHDA, CDR2 SQIVND (reference sequence). CDR3 region: CASSIARDSYQPQHF. The CDR3 region has the DNA TGTGCCAGTAGTATAGCACGGGACAGTTATCAGCCCCAGCATTTT.

This clone was found once. The chain has TRBV7-8 and TRBJ2-7; 9 nucleotides match TRBD2. Trimming removed 5 bases from V and 3 bases from J; junction bases left unmatched: 11. The CDR3 totals 16 residues. In germline, CDR1 is SGHVS, CDR2 FQNEAQ. The CDR3 protein is CASSISPQREVYEQYF. In nucleotides, the CDR3 is TGTGCCAGCAGCATAAGTCCCCAGCGGGAGGTCTACGAGCAGTACTTC.

For the CDR3, the DNA is TGTGCCAGCTCACCAGGCGGGGGGTATAACCAAGAGACCCAGTACTTC. It yields the protein CASSPGGGYNQETQYF. This rearrangement joins TRBV18 to TRBJ2-5; TRBD2 aligns across 8 bases. There are 16 residues in the CDR3. J gave up 0 bases and V 2 bases, and 5 bases lay outside the gene matches. The germline CDR1 and CDR2 sequences are KGHSH and LQKENI.

This chain joins TRBV7-3 and TRBJ2-3, with D possibly TRBD2 on 6 matching bases. This CDR3 region has 15 residues. V dropped 5 bases and J dropped 2 bases, with 14 bases sitting between them. Germline-derived CDR1 and CDR2 are SGHTA and FQGTGA. The CDR3 bases are TGTGCCAGCAGCCGCGGAGGGGTTACCACAGATACGCAGTATTTT. The encoded protein is CASSRGGVTTDTQYF. Based on the CDR3 plus reference TRBV7-3 and TRBJ2-3, the full variable domain is GAGVSQTPSNKVTEKGKYVELRCDPISGHTALYWYRQSLGQGPEFLIYFQGTGAADDSGLPNDRFFAVRPEGSVSTLKIQRTERGDSAVYLCASSRGGVTTDTQYFGPGTRLTVL.

Here the CDR3 reads CASSLVQVGHQPQHF. CDR3 bases: TGTGCCAGCAGCTTAGTTCAAGTGGGGCATCAGCCCCAGCATTTT. V usage is TRBV7-2 and J usage is TRBJ1-5, with D perhaps TRBD1 (5 bases). Germline V gives CDR1 SGHTA, CDR2 FQGNSA. This CDR3 has 15 residues. The V and J ends lost 1 base and 5 bases respectively, with 12 bases between them.

The chain joins TRBV19 to TRBJ2-2; TRBD1 aligns across 8 bases. Germline CDR1 reads LNHDA; CDR2 reads SQIVND (reference sequence). V trimming: 9 bases; J trimming: 4 bases; junction bases outside the gene matches: 4. The CDR3 length is 13 residues. CDR3 bases: TGTGCCAGCTCAGGGGGCGGCACCGGGGAGCTGTTTTTT. Translating gives CASSGGGTGELFF.

This chain connects TRBV19 to TRBJ1-6; a possible D gene is TRBD1 (5 bases). V lost 9 bases and J 8 bases, leaving 17 bases between the germline ends. The CDR3 is made up of 14 amino acids. From germline, CDR1 is LNHDA and CDR2 SQIVND (reference sequence). The CDR3 sequence is CASRAQGRDSPLHF. The CDR3 region has the DNA TGTGCCAGCCGTGCTCAGGGTCGGGATTCACCCCTCCACTTT.

The chain has TRBV7-6 and TRBJ2-2; 11 bases agree with TRBD2. There are 16 residues in the CDR3. Trimming at V came to 5 bases and at J to 7 bases, leaving 9 bases not matched to a gene. In germline, CDR1 is SGHVS, CDR2 FNYEAQ. CDR3 in amino acids: CASSQSSGRRGGELFF. The DNA of the CDR3 is TGTGCCAGCAGCCAATCTAGCGGGAGGCGCGGCGGGGAGCTGTTTTTT.

The chain couples TRBV6-5 to TRBJ1-1; D not certain. Germline CDR1 is MNHEY and CDR2 is SVGAGI. The CDR3 totals 13 residues. Trimming left V 2 bases short and J 7 bases short, with 11 bases between. Here the CDR3 DNA reads TGTGCCAGCAGTTACACAGAGGGAGGTGAAGCTTTCTTT. Amino acid sequence: CASSYTEGGEAFF.

This clone has only one observation. The V and J genes are TRBV18 and TRBJ2-5; weak D call: TRBD1 (5 bases). V was shortened by 0 bases and J by 5 bases, with 7 bases between the two germline ends. The length of the CDR3 is 13 residues. The germline CDR1 and CDR2 sequences are KGHSH and LQKENI. As DNA, the CDR3 is TGTGCCAGCTCACCACCTAGGGGTGAGACCCAGTACTTC. Protein product: CASSPPRGETQYF.

Turning to this clone: This sample includes further DNA sequences coding for the same CDR3. This chain connects TRBV6-2 or TRBV6-3 to TRBJ1-1, with TRBD1 matching over 7 bases. The germline V gene encodes CDR1 MNHEY and CDR2 SVGEGT. After removal of 4 bases from V and 1 base from J, the junction contained 3 bases not matched to a gene. The length of the CDR3 is 14 residues. The CDR3 here is CASSSGQSNTEAFF. Here the CDR3 DNA reads TGTGCCAGCAGTTCGGGACAGTCGAACACTGAAGCTTTCTTT.

The chain couples TRBV28 to TRBJ1-2, with 10 nucleotides matching TRBD1. The junction had 6 bases not matched to a gene; V was cut back by 3 bases and J by 8 bases. This CDR3 has 14 residues. Germline V lookup: CDR1 MDHEN, CDR2 SYDVKM. The CDR3 reads CASSFDRGLQGYTF. In nucleotides, the CDR3 is TGTGCCAGCAGTTTCGACAGGGGGCTTCAGGGCTACACCTTC.

J is TRBJ1-1 and V is TRBV12-3 or TRBV12-4; TRBD1 might be the D (5 bases). V dropped 11 bases and J dropped 4 bases, with 11 bases sitting between them. The length of the CDR3 is 11 residues. The CDR3 sequence is CASGGSTEAFF. In DNA, the CDR3 is TGTGCCTCGGGGGGGAGCACTGAAGCTTTCTTT.

In this sample, this clone turned up once. V usage is TRBV27 and J usage is TRBJ2-7; 8 bases map to TRBD1. CDR3 size: 14 residues. Germline V gene data show CDR1 as MNHEY and CDR2 as SMNVEV (reference sequence). With V trimmed by 7 bases and J by 4 bases, 9 bases remained unmatched. The CDR3 sequence: CASTSDRGRYEQYF. DNA of the CDR3: TGTGCCAGCACTTCAGACAGGGGAAGGTACGAGCAGTACTTC.